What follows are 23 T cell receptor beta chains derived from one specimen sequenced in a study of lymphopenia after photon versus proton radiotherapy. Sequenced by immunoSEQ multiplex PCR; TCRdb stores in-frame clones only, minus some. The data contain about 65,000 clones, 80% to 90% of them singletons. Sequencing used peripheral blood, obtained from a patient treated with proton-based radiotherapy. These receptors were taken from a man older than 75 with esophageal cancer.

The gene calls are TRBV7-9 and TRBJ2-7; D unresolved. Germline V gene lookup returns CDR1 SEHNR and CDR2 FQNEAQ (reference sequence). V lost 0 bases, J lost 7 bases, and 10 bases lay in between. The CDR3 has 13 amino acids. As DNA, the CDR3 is TGTGCCAGCAGCTTAGCCGGGCCCCCAGAGCAGTACTTC. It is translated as CASSLAGPPEQYF.

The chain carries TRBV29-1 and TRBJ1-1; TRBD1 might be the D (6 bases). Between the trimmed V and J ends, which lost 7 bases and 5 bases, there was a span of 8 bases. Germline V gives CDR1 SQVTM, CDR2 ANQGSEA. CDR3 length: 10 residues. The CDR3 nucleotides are TGCAGCGCAACAGGGACTGAAGCTTTCTTT. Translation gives CSATGTEAFF.

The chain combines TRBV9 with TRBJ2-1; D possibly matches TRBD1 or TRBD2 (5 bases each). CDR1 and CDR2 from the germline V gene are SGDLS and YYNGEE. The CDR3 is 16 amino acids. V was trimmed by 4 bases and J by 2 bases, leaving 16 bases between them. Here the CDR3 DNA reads TGTGCCAGCAGCCAAGTTTACGGGGCTACCTACAATGAGCAGTTCTTC. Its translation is CASSQVYGATYNEQFF.

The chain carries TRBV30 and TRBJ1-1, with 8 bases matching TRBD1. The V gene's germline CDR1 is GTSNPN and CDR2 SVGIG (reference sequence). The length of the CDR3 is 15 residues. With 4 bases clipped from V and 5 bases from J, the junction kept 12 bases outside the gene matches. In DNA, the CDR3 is TGTGCCTGGAAAAGGACAGGGCGAGGTCTAACTGAAGCTTTCTTT. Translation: CAWKRTGRGLTEAFF.

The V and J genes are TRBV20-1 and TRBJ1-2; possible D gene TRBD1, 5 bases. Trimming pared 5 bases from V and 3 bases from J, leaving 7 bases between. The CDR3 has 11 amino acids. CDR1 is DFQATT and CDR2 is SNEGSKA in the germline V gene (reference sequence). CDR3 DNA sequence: TGCAGTGCTTTCAGGGACTATGGCTACACCTTC. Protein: CSAFRDYGYTF.

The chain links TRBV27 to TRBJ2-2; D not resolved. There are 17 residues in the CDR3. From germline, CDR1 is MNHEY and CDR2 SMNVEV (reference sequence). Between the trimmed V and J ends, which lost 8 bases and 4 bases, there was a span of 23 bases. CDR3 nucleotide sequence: TGTGCCAGCTCAACGAGTTATGGAACCCTGGGCACCGGGGAGCTGTTTTTT. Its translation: CASSTSYGTLGTGELFF.

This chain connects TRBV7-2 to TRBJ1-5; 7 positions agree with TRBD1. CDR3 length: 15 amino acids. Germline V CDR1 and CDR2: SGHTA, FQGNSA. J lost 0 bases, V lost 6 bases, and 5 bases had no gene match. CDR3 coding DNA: TGTGCCAGCAGTTGGACAGGTGGTAGCAATCAGCCCCAGCATTTT. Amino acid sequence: CASSWTGGSNQPQHF.

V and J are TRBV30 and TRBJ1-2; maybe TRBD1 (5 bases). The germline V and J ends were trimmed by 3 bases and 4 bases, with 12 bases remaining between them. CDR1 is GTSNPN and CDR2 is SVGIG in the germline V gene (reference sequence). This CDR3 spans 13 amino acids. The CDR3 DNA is TGTGCCTGGAGCGGGGACCTGGGCTATGGCTACACCTTC. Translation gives CAWSGDLGYGYTF. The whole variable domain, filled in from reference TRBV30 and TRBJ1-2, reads SQTIHQWPATLVQPVGSPLSLECTVEGTSNPNLYWYRQAAGRGLQLLFYSVGIGQISSEVPQNLSASRPQDRQFILSSKKLLLSDSGFYLCAWSGDLGYGYTFGSGTRLTVV.

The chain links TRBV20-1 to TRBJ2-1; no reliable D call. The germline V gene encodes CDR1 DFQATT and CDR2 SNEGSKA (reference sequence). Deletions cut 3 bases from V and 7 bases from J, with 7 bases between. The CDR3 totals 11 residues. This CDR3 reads CSASLGNEQFF. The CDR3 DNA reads TGCAGTGCTAGTTTAGGTAATGAGCAGTTCTTC.

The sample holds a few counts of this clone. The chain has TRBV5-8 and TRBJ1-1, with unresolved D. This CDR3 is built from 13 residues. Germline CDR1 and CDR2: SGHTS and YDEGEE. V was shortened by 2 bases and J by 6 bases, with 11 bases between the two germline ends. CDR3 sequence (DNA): TGTGCCAGCAGCTTCGACATTCAATCTGAAGCTTTCTTT. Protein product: CASSFDIQSEAFF.

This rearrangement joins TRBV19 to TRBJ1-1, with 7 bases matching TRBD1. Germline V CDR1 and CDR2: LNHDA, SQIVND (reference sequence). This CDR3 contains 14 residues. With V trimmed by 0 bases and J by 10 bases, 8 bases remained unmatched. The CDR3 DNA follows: TGTGCCAGTAGTATAGATCAAGGGACAGTGCCAGCTTTCTTT. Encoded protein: CASSIDQGTVPAFF.

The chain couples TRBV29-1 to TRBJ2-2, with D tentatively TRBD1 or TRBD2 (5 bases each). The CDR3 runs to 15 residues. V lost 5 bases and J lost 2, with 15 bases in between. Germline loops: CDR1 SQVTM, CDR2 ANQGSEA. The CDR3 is CSVWGGPKNTGELFF. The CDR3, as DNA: TGCAGCGTTTGGGGCGGGCCTAAAAACACCGGGGAGCTGTTTTTT.

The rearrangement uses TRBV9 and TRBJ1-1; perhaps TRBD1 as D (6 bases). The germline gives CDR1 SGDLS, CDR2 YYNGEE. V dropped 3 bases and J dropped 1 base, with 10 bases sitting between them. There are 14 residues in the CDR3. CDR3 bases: TGTGCCAGCAGCGCTCGGACAGCGAACACTGAAGCTTTCTTT. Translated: CASSARTANTEAFF.

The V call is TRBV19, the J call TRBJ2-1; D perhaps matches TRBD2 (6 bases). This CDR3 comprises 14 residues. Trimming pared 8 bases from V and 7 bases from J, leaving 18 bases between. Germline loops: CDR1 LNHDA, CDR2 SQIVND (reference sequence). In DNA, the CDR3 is TGTGCCAGTGCGCCAGGAGGGCCCTTTAATGAGCAGTTCTTC. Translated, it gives CASAPGGPFNEQFF.

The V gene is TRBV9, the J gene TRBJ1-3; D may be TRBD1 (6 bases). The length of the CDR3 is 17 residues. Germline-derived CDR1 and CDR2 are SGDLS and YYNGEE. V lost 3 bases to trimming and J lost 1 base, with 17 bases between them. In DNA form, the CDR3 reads TGTGCCAGCAGCGACAACAGGGTAAGAGGATCTGGAAACACCATATATTTT. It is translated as CASSDNRVRGSGNTIYF. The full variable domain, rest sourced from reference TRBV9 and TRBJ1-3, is DSGVTQTPKHLITATGQRVTLRCSPRSGDLSVYWYQQSLDQGLQFLIQYYNGEERAKGNILERFSAQQFPDLHSELNLSSLELGDSALYFCASSDNRVRGSGNTIYFGEGSWLTVV.

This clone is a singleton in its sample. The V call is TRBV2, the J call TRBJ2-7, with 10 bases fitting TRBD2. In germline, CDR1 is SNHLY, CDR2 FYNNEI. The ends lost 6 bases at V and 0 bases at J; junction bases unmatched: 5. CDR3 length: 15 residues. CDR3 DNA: TGTGCCAGCAGCGCAAGCGGGAGGGCCTCCTACGAGCAGTACTTC. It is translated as CASSASGRASYEQYF.

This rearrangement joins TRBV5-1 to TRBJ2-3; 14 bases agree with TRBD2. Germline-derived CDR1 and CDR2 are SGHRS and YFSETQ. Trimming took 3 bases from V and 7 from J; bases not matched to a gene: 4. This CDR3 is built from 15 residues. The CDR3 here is CASSWTSGGLNTQYF. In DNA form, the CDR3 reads TGCGCCAGCAGCTGGACTAGCGGGGGGCTGAATACGCAGTATTTT.

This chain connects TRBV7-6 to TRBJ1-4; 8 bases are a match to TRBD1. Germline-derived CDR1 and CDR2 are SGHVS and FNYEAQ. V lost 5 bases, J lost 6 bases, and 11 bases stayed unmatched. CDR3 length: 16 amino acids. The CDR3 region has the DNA TGTGCCAGCAGCCCAACTATGACAGGGGCGTATGAAAAACTGTTTTTT. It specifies CASSPTMTGAYEKLFF.

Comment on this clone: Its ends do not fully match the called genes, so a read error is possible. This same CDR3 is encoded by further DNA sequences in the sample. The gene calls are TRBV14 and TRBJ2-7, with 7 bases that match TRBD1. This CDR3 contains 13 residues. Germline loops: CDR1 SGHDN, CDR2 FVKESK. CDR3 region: CASRQTGFNEQYF. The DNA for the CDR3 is TGTGCCAGCAGACAGACAGGGTTCAACGAGCAATACTTC.

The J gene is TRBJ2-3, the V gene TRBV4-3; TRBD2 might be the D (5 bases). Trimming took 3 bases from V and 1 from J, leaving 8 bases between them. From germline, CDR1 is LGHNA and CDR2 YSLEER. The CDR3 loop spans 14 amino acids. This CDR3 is CASSHASRTDTQYF. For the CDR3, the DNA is TGCGCCAGCAGCCACGCTAGCCGCACAGATACGCAGTATTTT.

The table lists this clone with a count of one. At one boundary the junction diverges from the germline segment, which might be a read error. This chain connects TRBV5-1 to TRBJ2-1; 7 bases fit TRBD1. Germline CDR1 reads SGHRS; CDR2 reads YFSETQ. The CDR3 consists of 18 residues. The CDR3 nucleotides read TGCGCCAGCAGCACCCTTCCCCCCGCAGGGGGAAGATACACTGAGCAGTTCTTC. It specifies CASSTLPPAGGRYTEQFF.

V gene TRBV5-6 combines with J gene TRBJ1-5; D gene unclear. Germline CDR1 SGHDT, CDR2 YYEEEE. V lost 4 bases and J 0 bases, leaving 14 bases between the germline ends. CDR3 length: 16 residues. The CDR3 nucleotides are TGTGCCAGCAGCCAGTCGACTGGTTATAGCAATCAGCCCCAGCATTTT. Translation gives CASSQSTGYSNQPQHF.

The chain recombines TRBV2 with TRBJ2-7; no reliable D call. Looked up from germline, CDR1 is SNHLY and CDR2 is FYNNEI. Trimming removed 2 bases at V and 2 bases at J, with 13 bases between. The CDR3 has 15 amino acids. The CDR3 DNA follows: TGTGCCAGCAGTGAAACCCCGCGTAGCACCTACGAGCAGTACTTC. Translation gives CASSETPRSTYEQYF.